The source of this TCR beta chain is a study of blood T cell repertoires in COVID-19 (dated by TCRdb to the early 2020s). Turning to the overall study: Samples from collaborators originated in the United States, Italy and Spain and spanned both the acute and convalescent phases of COVID-19. Where available, HLA class I and class II types were taken from metadata supplied by the sample provider and were not determined by assay-based typing. The repertoires were made available in a free public database intended to serve as a resource for research on the immune response to SARS-CoV-2. The material from the prospective study consisted of cDNA or gDNA derived from T cells, B-cell-depleted T cells, or PBMCs. Samples came from the ongoing ImmuneRACE study (first 160 participants) plus 1,254 subjects from 6 global collaborators. Deeply sampled blood TCRbeta repertoires from subjects exposed to, actively infected with, or recovered from COVID-19 were included in the dataset. Sample metadata almost always included a de-identified subject ID, COVID-19 status, age in years and sex.

The CDR3, cysteine through phenylalanine, is 15 amino acids long. Just CDR3 DNA is preserved here, 45 bases in frame from base 1. V loses 1 base, J loses 0 bases, and the germline ends lie 7 bases apart. Based on the germline V gene, the CDR1 and CDR2 sequences are MGHDK and SYGVNS. One collaborating source in Seattle enrolled patients during active infection and followed them longitudinally through the course of disease. Whole blood was collected in K2EDTA tubes by collaborating institutions according to the institutions' own protocols. For TCRbeta analysis, collaborators shipped samples in one of three forms: frozen whole blood, isolated PBMCs, or DNA extracted from either of those sample types. TCRbeta CDR3 regions were amplified from genomic DNA by means of the immunoSEQ Assay, a bias-controlled multiplex PCR. Under the source paper's analysis protocol: The number of nucleated cells in each sample was estimated by amplification of reference gene primers within the assay. Sequence reads were collapsed and filtered to measure the absolute abundance of every unique TCRbeta CDR3 rearrangement. For each sample, productive Simpson clonality was calculated by taking the square root of Simpson's diversity index across productive rearrangements. As stored in TCRdb, this immuneACCESS dataset retains in-frame rearrangements with V and J assigned. A fraction of the clones does not appear; measured against another copy, unresolved V genes explain less than half of the discrepancy, and the remainder lacks a known reason. The V and J calls and the clone size are those of that table, but D and trimming were determined from the DNA. In all, the sample holds hundreds of thousands of clones, and more than 75% of those were seen once. In total, the top ten clones hold approximately 5.5% of the sample.

General conclusions and limits of the study: The quantity of clinical and demographic metadata differed by source and by participant and was supplied without curation.

Turning to this clone: Its cognate antigen has yet to be identified. Base qualities are not recorded, but no much larger clone differs from it by a single base.

The sequence was obtained from a woman of 80 years or more with COVID-19, enrolled during active disease. Sequencing was performed on peripheral blood. The sequence links TRBV25-1 to TRBJ1-3; the D gene is not confidently resolved. The sequenced DNA: TGTGCCAGCAGTGAATGGGGAGTCTCTGGAAACACCATATATTTT. Its amino acids are CASSEWGVSGNTIYF. Beyond the CDR3, the reference TRBV25-1 and TRBJ1-3 genes provide the residues; the full variable domain reads: EADIYQTPRYLVIGTGKKITLECSQTMGHDKMYWYQQDPGMELHLIHYSYGVNSTEKGDLSSESTVSRIRTEHFPLTLESARPSHTSQYLCASSEWGVSGNTIYFGEGSWLTVV.